The sequence of this TCR beta chain was determined in a study of regulatory T cells in long-lasting Graves disease. This clonotype was seen a handful of times. Since a much larger clone is just one base distant, this may be a read error. The time point is: newly diagnosed GD, antithyroid drugs for less than 3 months. PBMCs were the source of the RNA used for TCR sequencing. The germline V gene encodes CDR1 DFQATT and CDR2 SNEGSKA (reference sequence). This CDR3 is built from 14 residues. Construction of the TCR beta libraries employed iRepertoire HTBI primers in conjunction with Arm-PCR of CDR3 regions. A single record per CDR3 protein comes from TCRdb applying MiXCR to the multiplex PCR reads. The sample contains about 620,000 distinct CDR3 sequences, 15% to 20% of which appear only once. These data also formed part of another study, on T cells in Graves' hyperthyroidism and ophthalmopathy.

The source of this sequence is a woman aged 25 to 39 with Graves disease. This rearrangement joins TRBV20-1 to TRBJ2-1, with 11 bases aligning to TRBD2. The input for sequencing was peripheral blood mononuclear cells (PBMCs), taken at new diagnosis, from a patient treated with antithyroid drugs. The CDR3 here is CSARGLAAQETQCF. The CDR3 DNA is TGCAGTGCCCGGGGACTAGCGGCCCAAGAGACCCAGTGCTTC.